Detailed here is one T cell receptor beta chain. Its antigen is as yet unknown. The CDR3 has 17 amino acids. J was trimmed by 0 bases and V by 3 bases; bases with no gene match: 7. The V gene's germline CDR1 is SGHVS and CDR2 FQNEAQ. This specimen comes from a study of cytomegalovirus exposure and HLA in healthy donors. Study-wide points: As was reported, the classifier diagnosed cytomegalovirus status with high specificity and sensitivity. The authors later found HLA-associated TCR beta chains more clonally expanded than equally common others.

A multiplex PCR was run with 60 Vbeta primers and 13 Jbeta primers. This table comes from immunoSEQ multiplex PCR, and its TCRdb copy is limited to in-frame clones, with some not included. This specimen shows about 200,000 clones; the ten leading clones hold approximately 6.4%. The sequence came from a man between 25 and 39 years old in good health and CMV-seronegative. The specimen was PBMCs. This rearrangement joins TRBV7-8 to TRBJ1-3; 8 nucleotides agree with TRBD1. The DNA of the CDR3 is TGTGCCAGCAGCTTGACTTGGACAGGGCACTCTGGAAACACCATATATTTT. This sequence encodes CASSLTWTGHSGNTIYF.